This entry concerns a single T cell receptor (beta chain). Antigen specificity is unknown. The entry originates in a study of shared clonotypes between healthy human individuals. CD45RO-negative, CCR7-selected cells formed the naive CD8 fraction, which excluded terminally differentiated effector memory CD45RA+ cells. Trimming took 7 bases from V and 7 from J; bases not matched to a gene: 10. The CDR3 has 15 amino acids. Germline CDR1 KGHSH, CDR2 LQKENI. Study-level results: Clonotype sharing among donors was thought likely to change with sequencing depth. When naive CD4 clonotypes were compared across a few donors, around 4.6% were shared. Clonotypes not shared had lower generation probabilities than those common to all four donors.

The method was immunoSEQ multiplex PCR; TCRdb's version includes in-frame clones alone and lacks a portion of them. The data contain hundreds of thousands of clones, roughly 96% of them singletons. The source is a woman aged 25 to 39 in good health. The sample consisted of naive CD8+ T cells sorted from blood. The chain combines TRBV18 with TRBJ1-2, with 12 nucleotides matching TRBD1. The CDR3 loop is CASLPGQGAFGGYTF. CDR3 bases: TGTGCCAGCTTGCCGGGACAGGGGGCGTTCGGTGGCTACACCTTC.